This T cell receptor (beta chain) was captured by sequencing in a study of cytomegalovirus exposure and HLA in healthy donors. This clone was seen only a few times. Other DNA sequences of this sample code for an identical CDR3. PCR employed 60 Vbeta and 13 Jbeta primers. Assay: immunoSEQ multiplex PCR; the TCRdb copy retains only in-frame clones and omits some. The sample has some 130,000 clones, roughly 70% seen once. In germline, CDR1 is SGHVS, CDR2 FQNEAQ. The V segment lost 5 bases and the J segment 7 bases; nucleotides outside the gene matches: 8. The CDR3 runs 14 residues. The receptor was isolated from a man in his forties in good health and CMV-seronegative. Sequenced: PBMCs. The J gene is TRBJ2-1, the V gene TRBV7-8; 7 bases are a match to TRBD1. CDR3 loop: CASSPRTGSNEQFF. CDR3 bases: TGTGCCAGCAGCCCCAGGACAGGTAGTAATGAGCAGTTCTTC. Combining the CDR3 with reference TRBV7-8 and TRBJ2-1 gives the whole variable domain GAGVSQSPRYKVAKRGQDVALRCDPISGHVSLFWYQQALGQGPEFLTYFQNEAQLDKSGLPSDRFFAERPEGSVSTLKIQRTQQEDSAVYLCASSPRTGSNEQFFGPGTRLTVL.